The present T cell receptor (beta chain) was sequenced within a study of cytomegalovirus exposure and HLA in healthy donors. PCR employed 60 Vbeta and 13 Jbeta primers. Sequencing used immunoSEQ multiplex PCR; TCRdb keeps in-frame clones, though not all of them. Of about 180,000 clones in the sample, over 65% were seen once. This clone was seen more than once but under ten times. Sequences were obtained from PBMCs. The sequence was collected from a young man in good health and CMV-seronegative.

This CDR3 is CASSLTVDTEAFF. Written as DNA, the CDR3 is TGTGCCAGCAGCCTAACGGTGGACACTGAAGCTTTCTTT. The chain is built from TRBV2 and TRBJ1-1; D is undetermined. Germline CDR1 and CDR2: SNHLY and FYNNEI. The CDR3 totals 13 residues. V lost 6 bases to trimming and J lost 3 bases, with 11 bases between them. The entire variable domain, with the rest obtained from reference TRBV2 and TRBJ1-1, is as follows: EPEVTQTPSHQVTQMGQEVILRCVPISNHLYFYWYRQILGQKVEFLVSFYNNEISEKSEIFDDQFSVERPDGSNFTLKIRSTKLEDSAMYFCASSLTVDTEAFFGQGTRLTVV.